The clone carrying this TCR beta chain was seen more than once but under ten times. Its antigen remains unidentified. V lost 1 base and J lost 0, with 12 bases in between. The CDR3 consists of 15 residues. Germline V gene lookup returns CDR1 SQVTM and CDR2 ANQGSEA. Noted time point: persistent/refractory GD, antithyroid drugs over 5 years with positive TRAb. Isolated PBMC RNA provided the starting material for the TCR library. The sample comes from a study of regulatory T cells in long-lasting Graves disease. The study, taken as a whole, reports: Compared with new cases, persistent Graves' patients showed reduced TCR diversity. Accuracy may have been reduced by the small sample size. In persistent patients, shared public clonotypes (more than 2,500) outnumbered those in new patients (roughly 870).

Through Arm-PCR of CDR3 regions and iRepertoire HTBI primers, TCR beta libraries were built. As processed by the authors: Sample data revealed under 75 TRBV and 11 to 15 TRBJ segments. Each CDR3 protein is one row after TCRdb ran MiXCR on the multiplex PCR reads. In this record, the V and J calls reflect TCRdb's handling and not the investigators' own analysis. Counted here are hundreds of thousands of distinct CDR3 sequences, around 20% occurring once; the ten biggest clones make up approximately 14%. The source was peripheral blood mononuclear cells (PBMCs), collected when the disease was refractory, from a patient treated with antithyroid drugs. The receptor was isolated from a female donor with Graves disease. The rearrangement uses TRBV29-1 and TRBJ2-5; D gene ambiguous. As DNA, the CDR3 is TGCAGCGTTGAAGCTCCTCAGGCTTACCAAGAGACCCAGTACTTC. Protein sequence: CSVEAPQAYQETQYF.